This T cell receptor beta chain stems from a study of blood T cells in healthy people across ages. Through a sample-barcoded 5' primer and a J-beta primer mix, a second PCR was run for roughly 6 to 11 cycles. TCRdb analysed the 5' RACE reads with MiXCR anew, one entry per CDR3 protein. The table has some 900,000 distinct CDR3 sequences, about 48% seen once. Regarding the study as a whole: TCR beta diversity tracked closely with naive T cell percentage. Donor CMV status, an unknown factor, possibly confounded changes in expanded clonotypes.

Healthy Caucasian individuals from Russia aged about 6 to 95 were enrolled as donors. CDR3 size: 15 residues. V was shortened by 3 bases and J by 6 bases, with 15 bases between the two germline ends. The germline CDR1 and CDR2 sequences are LGHDT and YNNKEL (reference sequence). Concerning this clonotype itself: Its antigen is unidentified.

The sequenced material came from blood. V gene TRBV3-1 combines with J gene TRBJ2-4; D is possibly TRBD2 (6 bases). The clonotype comes from a man younger than 45 in good health. The CDR3 loop is CASSHQDGRGNIQYF. CDR3 nucleotides: TGTGCCAGCAGCCATCAGGACGGGAGAGGAAACATTCAGTACTTC.